The 16 T cell receptor beta chains in this list originate from one sample, sequenced in a study of circulating CD8 cells and anti-PD-1 response in melanoma. TCR libraries were prepared from around 15 ng of total RNA with the QIAseq Immune Repertoire TCR panel. A single record per CDR3 protein comes from TCRdb applying MiXCR to the reads. The sample consists of some 700 distinct CDR3 sequences, roughly 9.1% of them appearing once. Live CD3+CD8+TCRalphabeta+ cells were sorted into four subsets by PD-1 and/or TIGIT. The sequences come from CD8+ T cells from PBMCs, collected at baseline or after one month of anti-PD-1 therapy (not recorded which). The receptors come from a human donor with melanoma.

This clonotype is labeled medium-sized. V usage is TRBV27 and J usage is TRBJ1-5; D remains unclear. V was pared by 1 base and J by 5 bases, with 6 bases between. The germline gives CDR1 MNHEY, CDR2 SMNVEV (reference sequence). The CDR3 consists of 13 residues. CDR3 residues: CASSLYFDQPQHF. CDR3 bases: TGTGCCAGCAGTTTATATTTCGATCAGCCCCAGCATTTT.

This clonotype is large. The rearrangement uses TRBV2 and TRBJ2-1, with 7 nucleotides matching TRBD2. The germline gives CDR1 SNHLY, CDR2 FYNNEI. V lost 3 bases to trimming and J lost 5 bases; unmatched junction nucleotides: 1. The CDR3 sequence is 13 residues long. CDR3 protein: CASSDGTNNEQFF. DNA for the CDR3: TGTGCCAGCAGTGACGGGACTAACAATGAGCAGTTCTTC.

The chain uses TRBV13 and TRBJ2-7; D not certain. The CDR3 has 13 amino acids. The ends were cut back, 0 bases at V and 7 bases at J, with 10 bases in the middle. Germline CDR1 and CDR2: PRHDT and FYEKMQ (reference sequence). The chain's CDR3 is CASSLGADREQYF. The CDR3 DNA reads as TGTGCCAGCAGCTTAGGAGCAGACCGGGAGCAGTACTTC. Using reference TRBV13 and TRBJ2-7 for the parts outside the CDR3, the full variable domain is AAGVIQSPRHLIKEKRETATLKCYPIPRHDTVYWYQQGPGQDPQFLISFYEKMQSDKGSIPDRFSAQQFSDYHSELNMSSLELGDSALYFCASSLGADREQYFGPGTRLTVT.

This clonotype was observed a few times. This may stem from a read error, because a much larger clone lies one nucleotide away. The V call is TRBV9, the J call TRBJ2-7; D possibly uses TRBD1 or TRBD2 (5 bases each). The CDR3 sequence is 15 residues long. The germline gives CDR1 SGDLS, CDR2 YYNGEE. CDR3 in amino acids: CAGSARDGAAYEQYF. The CDR3, as DNA: TGTGCCGGCAGCGCCCGGGATGGGGCAGCCTACGAGCAGTACTTC.

The chain couples TRBV28 to TRBJ2-3, with TRBD2 identical over 11 bases. The CDR3 is 16 amino acids. CDR1 is MDHEN and CDR2 is SYDVKM in the germline V gene. V gave up 2 bases and J gave up 4 bases; unmatched junction bases: 5. The CDR3 reads CASSLGASGGSDTQYF. The DNA for the CDR3 is TGTGCCAGCAGTTTAGGTGCTAGCGGGGGGTCAGATACGCAGTATTTT.

In its sample, this clonotype ranks as large. The chain is built from TRBV6-5 and TRBJ1-6; D gene uncertain. Between the trimmed V and J ends, which lost 0 bases and 9 bases, there was a span of 12 bases. Germline CDR1 and CDR2: MNHEY and SVGAGI. This CDR3 is 15 amino acids long. In nucleotides, the CDR3 is TGTGCCAGCAGTTACTCAACGGGTCTGGGTTCACCCCTCCACTTT. This gives the protein CASSYSTGLGSPLHF.

To note about this clonotype: Possible read error: a much larger clone is one base away. The V gene is TRBV25-1, the J gene TRBJ2-7; D gene ambiguous. CDR1 is MGHDK and CDR2 is SYGVNS in the germline V gene. CDR3 size: 11 residues. The CDR3, as DNA: TGTGCCAGCCGGGCCCTTTACGAGCAGCACTTC. It codes for CASRALYEQHF.

By share, this clonotype counts as medium-sized (0.01 to 0.1%). The chain recombines TRBV9 with TRBJ2-1; 11 bases fit TRBD2. This CDR3 region has 16 residues. Trimming removed 4 bases from V and 5 bases from J; junction bases left unmatched: 8. Germline-derived CDR1 and CDR2 are SGDLS and YYNGEE. This CDR3 is CASSTGSGGADNEQFF. The CDR3 region has the DNA TGTGCCAGCAGCACCGGTAGCGGGGGGGCGGACAATGAGCAGTTCTTC.

J is TRBJ2-3 and V is TRBV27; no reliable D call. The germline V and J ends were trimmed by 3 bases and 0 bases, with 10 bases remaining between them. In germline, CDR1 is MNHEY, CDR2 SMNVEV (reference sequence). CDR3 length equals 15 residues. The CDR3 region is CASSFGLESTDTQYF. In DNA form, the CDR3 reads TGTGCCAGCAGTTTTGGGTTAGAGAGCACAGATACGCAGTATTTT.

The chain links TRBV4-1 to TRBJ1-4; no clear D. The germline V gene has CDR1 MGHRA and CDR2 YSYEKL. The germline V and J ends were trimmed by 1 base and 4 bases, with 13 bases remaining between them. The CDR3 spans 16 residues. CDR3 amino acids: CASSQGGSGYNEKLFF. The CDR3 bases are TGCGCCAGCAGCCAAGGAGGGTCGGGCTATAATGAAAAACTGTTTTTT.

This clonotype was seen only a few times. V is TRBV28 and J is TRBJ2-1, with 7 bases fitting TRBD2. This CDR3 is 11 amino acids long. The germline CDR1 and CDR2 sequences are MDHEN and SYDVKM. V was clipped by 6 bases and J by 9 bases; unmatched bases: 2. The CDR3 coding sequence is TGTGCCAGCAGCACTAGCGTTGAGCAGTTCTTC. Translation gives CASSTSVEQFF.

By proportion, this clonotype is hyperexpanded (1% or more). A single base separates this from a much larger clone, so it may be a read error. This rearrangement joins TRBV19 to TRBJ1-5; no clear D gene. Looked up from germline, CDR1 is LNHDA and CDR2 is SQIVND (reference sequence). Trimming removed 3 bases at V and 7 bases at J, with 10 bases between. The CDR3 consists of 13 residues. CDR3 coding DNA: TGTGCCAGTAGTATCGGAGGAAGGCAGCCCCAGCATTTT. Protein sequence: CASSIGGRQPQHF.

Notes on this clonotype: This clone may be a read error of a much larger clone one base away. V usage is TRBV6-1 and J usage is TRBJ2-1, with D tentatively TRBD1 or TRBD2 (5 bases each). This CDR3 has 14 amino acids. Germline V gives CDR1 MNHNS, CDR2 SASEGT. Here the CDR3 DNA reads TGTGCCAGCAGTGAAGATGAGGGGTACAATGAGCAGTGCTTC. Amino acid sequence: CASSEDEGYNEQCF.

This clonotype is medium-sized in the sample. The genes are TRBV19 and TRBJ2-1; the D is unclear. This CDR3 has 12 residues. V was clipped by 3 bases and J by 7 bases, with 7 bases between them. CDR1 is LNHDA, CDR2 SQIVND, per germline (reference sequence). CDR3 in amino acids: CASSMGWNEQFF. CDR3 bases: TGTGCCAGTAGTATGGGCTGGAATGAGCAGTTCTTC.

By its share, this clonotype is hyperexpanded. Here the CDR3 DNA reads TGTGCCAGTAGTATAAAGGGTGTTAGGACCGGGGAGCTGTTTTTT. This encodes CASSIKGVRTGELFF. This chain links TRBV19 with TRBJ2-2; no reliable D call. The germline V gene encodes CDR1 LNHDA and CDR2 SQIVND (reference sequence). Trimming shortened V by 2 bases and J by 5 bases, and 12 bases separated the two germline ends. CDR3 length: 15 amino acids.

This clonotype showed up just a few times. The chain is built from TRBV27 and TRBJ2-3, with 8 nucleotides matching TRBD2. Germline CDR1 reads MNHEY; CDR2 reads SMNVEV (reference sequence). V dropped 5 bases and J dropped 0; count of bases not matched to a gene: 7. The CDR3 contains 16 residues. CDR3: CASSPGGGPSTDTQYF. For the CDR3, the DNA is TGTGCCAGCAGTCCCGGGGGGGGCCCAAGCACAGATACGCAGTATTTT.